This TCR beta chain was identified during a study of T-cell memory formation after mild COVID-19. This clonotype turned up a few times. The target antigen is unknown. Each CDR3 protein is one row after TCRdb ran MiXCR on the 5' RACE reads. This sample has under 600,000 distinct CDR3 sequences; approximately 21% occur once, and the top ten carry approximately 8%. Findings of the study overall: Pre-infection memory showed some responding clones, and this suggested that cross-reactive memory joined. Whether second-wave clones peaking at day 37 were SARS-CoV-2 specific went unconfirmed.

The CDR3 loop spans 12 amino acids. The germline V gene has CDR1 SGHAT and CDR2 FQDESV (reference sequence). The V end lost 0 bases, the J end lost 13 bases, and 12 bases lay between the germline ends. Sequenced: PBMCs or a T cell subset sorted from them (not recorded which). This sequence originates from an adult woman who had mild COVID-19 (a few samples of this study predate the infection). Cell type and time point are not known. The rearrangement joins TRBV11-1 to TRBJ2-5; D might be TRBD1 or TRBD2, each matching 5 bases. The CDR3 DNA reads as TGTGCCAGCAGCTTAGCATCGGGACGGACGTACTTC. It specifies CASSLASGRTYF.